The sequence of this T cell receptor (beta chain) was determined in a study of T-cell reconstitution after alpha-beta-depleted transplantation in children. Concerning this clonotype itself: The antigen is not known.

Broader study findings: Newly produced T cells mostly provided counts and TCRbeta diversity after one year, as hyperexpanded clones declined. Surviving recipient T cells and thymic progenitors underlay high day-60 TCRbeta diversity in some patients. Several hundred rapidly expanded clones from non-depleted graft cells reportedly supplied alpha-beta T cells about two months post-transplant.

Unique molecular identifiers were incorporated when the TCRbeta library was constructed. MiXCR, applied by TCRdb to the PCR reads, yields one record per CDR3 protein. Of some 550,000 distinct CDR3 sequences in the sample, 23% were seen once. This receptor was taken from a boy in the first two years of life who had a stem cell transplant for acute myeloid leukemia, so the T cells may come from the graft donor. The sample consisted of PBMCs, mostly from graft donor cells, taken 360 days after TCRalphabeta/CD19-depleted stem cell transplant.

The CDR3 bases are TGTGCCAGCGGTGACGCAGCGAACACCGGGGAGCTGTTTTTT. Translated, it gives CASGDAANTGELFF. The chain carries TRBV7-3 and TRBJ2-2; D gene uncertain. CDR1 SGHTA and CDR2 FQGTGA come from the germline V gene. This CDR3 comprises 14 residues. The V and J ends lost 8 bases and 0 bases respectively, with 10 bases between them.